This entry describes one TCR beta chain. Per the authors' pipeline: Cell counts per sample came from amplifying reference gene primers. Repertoires were generated with immunoSEQ multiplex PCR, while TCRdb's copy carries only in-frame clones and drops some. That table supplies the V and J calls and clone size; D and trimming were determined from the DNA. This table holds 150,000 to 200,000 clones, 87% found once. The data originate from a study of blood T cell repertoires in COVID-19. Study-level information: Spain, Italy and the United States supplied samples that represented acute and convalescent COVID-19. PBMCs, B-cell-depleted T cells, or T cells were the source of the cDNA or gDNA that made up the material.

The germline CDR1 and CDR2 sequences are MNHEY and SVGEGT. This CDR3 is 15 amino acids long. Trimming stripped 2 bases from V and 0 bases from J, with 7 bases between. This chain links TRBV6-2 or TRBV6-3 with TRBJ2-2, with unresolved D. This TCR came from a woman aged 45-65 years with acute or convalescent COVID-19. Sequenced sample: peripheral blood. The CDR3: CASSYRTANTGELFF. Written as DNA, the CDR3 is TGTGCCAGCAGTTACCGTACAGCGAACACCGGGGAGCTGTTTTTT.